The present TCR beta chain was sequenced within a study of cytomegalovirus exposure and HLA in healthy donors (dated by TCRdb to 2015 to 2018). Turning to the overall study: An earlier analysis of roughly 570 of the donors reported under 300 Gb of sequence data and some 110 million unique TCR beta sequences obtained from some 170 million T cells. High-throughput TCR immunosequencing, statistical association of individual TCRs with disease status, and machine learning were combined to predict cytomegalovirus infection status. Across approximately 420 genotyped donors of the cohort, an average of approximately 240,000 unique TCR beta nucleotide sequences per donor were sequenced, and approximately 17% of those sequences were non-productive. The study aimed to test whether cataloging public T cell receptors could reveal signatures of past pathogen exposure. A later analysis re-examined previously published TCR beta repertoires from 500 to 700 donors and added high-resolution HLA genotyping to investigate patterns of TCR occurrence. An earlier analysis of 500 to 650 of the donors applied high-throughput TCR beta sequencing to assess whether each TCR beta V gene segment acted as functional or pseudogenic. Of the 350 to 450 genotyped donors, 65% to 90% were placed in the genetic ancestry cluster associated with self-reported Caucasian donors. A later genetic analysis took genome-wide SNP genotypes for 398 of the 666 donors and used that subset as a discovery cohort. An early release covering roughly 640 HLA-typed donors comprised about 290 gigabases of sequencing data and 85 million to 100 million unique TCR sequences. Typing coverage differed by locus: A, B, C, DRB1 and DQB1 were typed in about 629-640 donors, DQA1 in 522, DPA1 in 600 to 610, and DPB1 in 400 to 490. Alongside the repertoire data, information on donor age, sex, ethnicity and CMV serostatus was compiled. Both class I and class II loci were covered by HLA typing, at four-digit resolution. All discovery cohort repertoires had been generated using a single sequencing platform. Rather than drawing on any new phenotypic data, the later analysis identified candidate immune exposures from TCR beta sequences and the way those sequences occurred across donors. The T cell repertoires of under 700 subjects were profiled by immunosequencing and related to cytomegalovirus serostatus. Besides the first cohort of around 670 subjects, a separate validation cohort made up of over a hundred different subjects was used. Roughly five DR-DQ haplotypes were handled as single units for association and clustering, since linkage in the cohort was strong.

General findings and caveats noted by the study authors: A few of the identified cytomegalovirus-associated TCR beta chains were confirmed in vitro to be specific for cytomegalovirus antigens. In a later analysis, 16,951 TCR beta sequences were associated with specific HLA alleles at a false discovery rate of 0.05. A later analysis found that HLA-associated TCR beta chains were more clonally expanded and had lower generation probabilities than equally common non-associated chains. V-gene and J-gene trimming of TCR beta chains was associated with a missense DCLRE1C variant in a later genetic analysis, and the association was replicated in an independent cohort. Cytomegalovirus status was reported to be diagnosed by the classifier with high specificity and sensitivity in both the original and validation cohorts. A further reported finding was that TCR beta sequences accurately predicted the HLA-A and HLA-B alleles for most subjects in the first cohort. Assigning TCR associations to individual alleles was difficult when HLA alleles, especially DR and DQ, strongly co-occurred. For the cohort, immune exposure information was limited to CMV serostatus. In this cohort, only TCR beta chains were sequenced, and detectable features were limited by the absence of alpha or paired-chain data. According to a later analysis, parvovirus B19, influenza, CMV and Epstein-Barr virus appeared linked to several top co-occurrence clusters. A cluster of highly shared sequence variants was judged likely to be a technical artifact of the sequencing pipeline. In a later genetic analysis, fewer N-insertions in productive TCRs were reported among donors in an Asian-associated ancestry cluster than the roughly 640-donor mean. Presence/absence analyses assumed roughly uniform sequencing depth across donors, an assumption that may not hold. Because HLA typing was unavailable for some donors at each locus, only the typed subset was used in association tests. According to a later analysis, most CMV-associated TCR beta chains appeared to be HLA-restricted, and the HLA associations seemed to be driven largely by CMV exposure. The authors suggested that the approach could potentially be extended to other disease states and immunological phenotypes. Some IMGT-functional V segments, including TRBV6-2 and TRBV6-3, could not be told apart with the 87-base-pair reads, so those segments were excluded. According to a later analysis, TCR association rates differed among HLA loci, with DRB1 alleles showing the most associated TCRs and HLA-C alleles showing the fewest. Correlated functional status among segregating V segments might reflect linkage disequilibrium, but an unknown experimental factor could not be ruled out. Across donors, most TCR sequences were observed very rarely, whereas some public TCRs were present in many individuals. The study gave a list of some 150 TCR beta chains associated with cytomegalovirus. Broadly in line with IMGT annotations, most TCR beta V segments showed up in productive rearrangements about 90% or about 30% of the time in an earlier analysis of 587 of the donors. Because counts were too low, approximately 15 rarely observed V segments, including chromosome 9 orphons, were excluded from the earlier analysis of fewer than 650 of the donors.

Receptor amplification or capture employed the immunoSEQ multiplex PCR assay. A mixture of 60 forward primers for TCR Vbeta segments and 13 reverse primers for TCR Jbeta segments was used in the multiplex PCR. The CDR3 region of rearranged TCR beta genes was amplified from genomic DNA with a multiplex PCR assay. Amplified TCR beta libraries were sequenced as 87-base-pair reads on the Illumina HiSeq System. The published analysis was carried out like this. A later analysis tallied around 80 million unique TCR beta chains across the approximately 670 repertoires, and some 12 million of those chains were shared by two or more donors. To remove PCR and sequencing errors, raw reads were error-corrected and collapsed into unique sequences using a nearest-neighbor algorithm that merged closely related sequences. CDR3 sequences were aligned to IMGT reference sequences to assign V, D and J gene segments. Each retained sequence needed at least a six-nucleotide match to both a V gene segment and a J gene segment. A rearrangement counted as productive if the CDR3 had no stop codons and remained in frame with V and J, and every other rearrangement counted as non-productive. Following IMGT convention, CDR3 was defined as the stretch from the second conserved V-encoded cysteine up to the conserved J-encoded phenylalanine. Sequences without an unambiguous match to a single V gene segment were excluded from the earlier analysis of 450 to 650 of the donors. In an earlier analysis of about 590 of the donors, a V segment was called functional when productive rearrangements were above 56.7%, and segregating when the standard deviation between donors exceeded 5%. A statistical classification framework was built for diagnosing cytomegalovirus status from the catalog of TCR beta chain sequences. In a later analysis, TCR nucleotide sequences were compared against IMGT/GENE-DB human TR gene sequences so that V and J genes could be assigned. Using the TCRdist pipeline, a later analysis assigned CDR3 sequences along with most-parsimonious VDJ recombination scenarios. In a later analysis, each TCR beta chain was defined by its CDR3 amino acid sequence together with its V-gene family, and reads without a unique V-gene family were excluded. To address suspected cross-contamination and a sequencing artifact, a later analysis removed several hundred highly shared, low-generation-probability nucleotide sequences. A later analysis calculated a clonal expansion index for each public chain from normalized within-repertoire ranks of inferred template counts. In a later analysis, generation probabilities were computed using a VDJ recombination model fitted to out-of-frame rearrangements, and the results were checked against IGoR. In a later analysis, hypergeometric tests were used to score TCR-TCR, TCR-HLA and TCR-CMV co-occurrence, with a repertoire-size bias correction applied to TCR pairs. False discovery rates were estimated in a later analysis by permuting HLA or CMV assignments 20 times. In a later analysis, co-occurring TCRs were grouped using DBSCAN, and TCRdist sequence similarity was added for clustering within HLA-allele-positive subsets. Repertoires with fewer than 30,000 or more than 120,000 public chains, plus five repertoires with anomalous nucleotide sharing, were excluded from co-occurrence clustering. Imported from immuneACCESS, the table was reduced by TCRdb to in-frame sequences with V and J called. These copies leave out some clones; in studies compared against another copy, an unresolved V gene accounts for under half, and the cause of the remainder is not known. The V and J calls and clone size come from that table; D and trimming were worked out from the DNA. The sample contains about 94,000 clones, under 80% of them found a single time. The ten largest clonotypes hold 1.1% to 1.5% of the sample.

The CDR3 holds 14 amino acids from the cysteine to the phenylalanine. Only the CDR3 region is kept as DNA, spanning 42 bases read in frame from base 1. Trimming removed 2 bases from V and 5 bases from J; the gene matches leave 5 bases unexplained. CDR1 is given as MDHEN and CDR2 as SYDVKM, both from the germline V gene. In total, 666 healthy bone marrow donors made up the cohort. At the time of sampling, every cohort member was nominally healthy, though immune exposures that went unrecorded were likely present. The donor was CMV seronegative and belonged to the group of 352 seronegative cohort members. Each donor provided a peripheral blood sample, and peripheral blood mononuclear cells were used for TCR beta sequencing. Genomic DNA extraction from the blood cell samples was performed with the Qiagen DNeasy Blood Extraction Kit. With regard to this clone: The antigen this receptor binds is unknown. No much larger clone exists at a distance of one base, and base qualities are not known.

Recombination joined TRBV28 with TRBJ2-7; TRBD2 lines up with 8 middle nucleotides. Sequenced sample: PBMCs. The clonotype was recovered from a male donor in good health and CMV-seronegative. The CDR3 protein sequence reads: CASSLTGGRDEQYF. In nucleotide form, the sequence is TGTGCCAGCAGTTTAACGGGGGGGCGGGACGAGCAGTACTTC.